This T cell receptor beta chain was profiled in a study of T cell responses to AZD1222 COVID-19 vaccine. Study-level results: Regions left unmutated in variants are reportedly the target of nearly half of spike-specific TCRs. Following two doses of AZD1222, Spike-specific TCR breadth and depth rose.

Repertoires were generated with immunoSEQ multiplex PCR, while TCRdb's copy carries only in-frame clones and drops some. The table lists 65,000 to 75,000 clones, around four fifths of them singletons. About this clone: Its antigen is unidentified.

J was trimmed by 10 bases and V by 5 bases; bases with no gene match: 2. Germline V gives CDR1 SGHTA, CDR2 FQGNSA. The CDR3 consists of 12 residues. J is TRBJ1-6 and V is TRBV7-2; 7 nucleotides agree with TRBD1. The sequence was collected from an adult in good health. Sequencing was performed on peripheral blood, taken on day 0 of AZD1222 vaccination. In DNA, the CDR3 is TGTGCCAGCAGCAGGGACAGCTCACCCCTCCACTTT. Amino acids: CASSRDSSPLHF.